This paragraph reports one T cell receptor (beta chain). Stated treatment: oral pan-JAK inhibitor, 5-10 mg twice daily. The data are from a study of CD8+ T cells in alopecia areata. RNA was isolated and reverse transcribed to cDNA, the sequencing template. Profiled with immunoSEQ multiplex PCR; TCRdb holds only in-frame clones, not every one. The repertoire holds around 99,000 clones, with less than 90% as singletons. The ends lost 0 bases at V and 0 bases at J; junction bases unmatched: 8. This CDR3 is built from 17 residues. This chain joins TRBV5-7 and TRBJ2-7, with 8 positions matching TRBD2. TRBV5-7 is noted as an ORF with a role that remains uncertain. The sequence was collected from a human donor with alopecia areata. The material sequenced was CD8+ T cells sorted from blood, taken at week 24, from a patient treated with tofacitinib. The CDR3 coding sequence is TGTGCCAGCAGCTTGGCCCGGGGGGGCGTAAGCTCCTACGAGCAGTACTTC. Encoded protein: CASSLARGGVSSYEQYF.